Presented here are 27 T cell receptor beta chains from one specimen sequenced in a study of T cell responses to AZD1222 COVID-19 vaccine. Measured with immunoSEQ multiplex PCR; TCRdb has only the in-frame clones, and not every one. The data contain 150,000 or so clones, 85% to 95% of them singletons. The source was peripheral blood, collected on day 0 of AZD1222 vaccination. Every receptor here comes from an adult in good health.

The V call is TRBV6-1, the J call TRBJ1-3, with D unresolved. Germline CDR1 is MNHNS and CDR2 is SASEGT. The CDR3 is made up of 15 amino acids. Trimming removed 2 bases from V and 4 bases from J, with 12 bases in between. CDR3 amino acids: CASSEWGATGNTIYF. Written as DNA, the CDR3 is TGTGCCAGCAGTGAATGGGGTGCCACGGGAAACACCATATATTTT.

V is TRBV21-1 and J is TRBJ1-5. TRBV21-1 counts as a pseudogene. CDR3 size: 15 residues. The CDR3 sequence is CASSKEGRRHQPQHF. CDR3 nucleotide sequence: TGTGCCAGCAGCAAAGAGGGCAGGCGGCATCAGCCCCAGCATTTT.

The chain combines TRBV4-1 with TRBJ2-7, with no clear D. V was pared by 1 base and J by 3 bases, with 10 bases between. This CDR3 has 14 residues. Germline V gives CDR1 MGHRA, CDR2 YSYEKL. CDR3 loop: CASSQVTASYEQYF. DNA of the CDR3: TGCGCCAGCAGCCAAGTAACGGCAAGCTACGAGCAGTACTTC.

This chain uses TRBV6-6 with TRBJ1-3; the D is unclear. This CDR3 contains 16 residues. Trimming took 8 bases from V and 2 from J, leaving 19 bases between them. In germline, CDR1 is MNHNY, CDR2 SVGAGI (reference sequence). As DNA, the CDR3 is TGTGCCAGCGTCTCTTTGCAGTTTGGAACTGGAAACACCATATATTTT. Amino acids: CASVSLQFGTGNTIYF.

The V gene is TRBV19, the J gene TRBJ1-5; D unresolved. Trimming shortened V by 6 bases and J by 0 bases, and 12 bases separated the two germline ends. The CDR3 covers 15 residues. Germline loops: CDR1 LNHDA, CDR2 SQIVND (reference sequence). CDR3 amino acids: CASREKDYSNQPQHF. CDR3 nucleotides: TGTGCCAGTAGAGAAAAGGATTATAGCAATCAGCCCCAGCATTTT.

The chain combines TRBV5-4 with TRBJ2-7; TRBD2 agrees at 8 bases. Germline values: CDR1 SGHNT, CDR2 YYREEE (reference sequence). This CDR3 region has 16 residues. Germline trimming cut 0 bases from V and 5 bases from J; bases unmatched to any gene: 10. CDR3 sequence reads: CASSLGTSNQNNEQYF. CDR3 in DNA: TGTGCCAGCAGCTTGGGGACTAGCAACCAAAACAACGAGCAGTACTTC.

The gene calls are TRBV29-1 and TRBJ2-5, with D possibly being TRBD1 or TRBD2 (5 bases each). CDR3 length: 13 amino acids. V shed 6 bases and J shed 2 bases, with 13 bases lying between them. Germline CDR1 and CDR2: SQVTM and ANQGSEA. This CDR3 reads CSVGPRLQETQYF. CDR3 DNA: TGCAGCGTGGGACCTAGATTACAAGAGACCCAGTACTTC.

V gene TRBV24-1 combines with J gene TRBJ1-6, with 9 bases fitting TRBD1. CDR3 length: 14 residues. V gave up 11 bases and J gave up 9 bases; unmatched junction bases: 10. The germline V gene encodes CDR1 KGHDR and CDR2 SFDVKD. This CDR3 reads CAIPTDRGCSPLHF. Written as DNA, the CDR3 is TGTGCCATACCCACGGACAGGGGTTGTTCACCCCTCCACTTT.

The CDR3 sequence is CASSIPGQGTGELFF. CDR3 sequence (DNA): TGTGCCAGCAGCATTCCGGGACAGGGGACCGGGGAGCTGTTTTTT. The chain links TRBV7-3 to TRBJ2-2; 10 bases match TRBD1. With 5 bases clipped from V and 5 bases from J, the junction kept 5 bases outside the gene matches. Germline CDR1 reads SGHTA; CDR2 reads FQGTGA. CDR3 length: 15 amino acids.

This clone was found once. The chain recombines TRBV28 with TRBJ1-1; D gene unclear. Germline V CDR1 and CDR2: MDHEN, SYDVKM. Trimming took off 6 bases at V and 1 base at J, with 12 bases between the two ends. The CDR3 length is 14 residues. The CDR3 nucleotides read TGTGCCAGCAGACGCGCCCTTGGGAACACTGAAGCTTTCTTT. Amino acid sequence: CASRRALGNTEAFF.

The chain joins TRBV2 to TRBJ2-7; D is possibly TRBD2 (7 bases). Trimming cost V 1 base and J 2 bases, with 21 bases left between them. There are 18 residues in the CDR3. Germline assignment: CDR1 SNHLY and CDR2 FYNNEI. The CDR3 reads CASSEEGGRKRGTYEQYF. The CDR3 nucleotides are TGTGCCAGCAGTGAAGAGGGGGGGCGGAAGCGGGGAACCTACGAGCAGTACTTC.

The rearrangement joins TRBV14 to TRBJ1-1; 7 bases agree with TRBD1. Germline-derived CDR1 and CDR2 are SGHDN and FVKESK. The CDR3 is 14 amino acids. J gave up 1 base and V 2 bases, and 1 base lay outside the gene matches. The CDR3 nucleotides are TGTGCCAGCAGCCAACGGACAGGGAACACTGAAGCTTTCTTT. Its protein product is CASSQRTGNTEAFF. Together with reference TRBV14 and TRBJ1-1, the CDR3 gives the full variable domain: EAGVTQFPSHSVIEKGQTVTLRCDPISGHDNLYWYRRVMGKEIKFLLHFVKESKQDESGMPNNRFLAERTGGTYSTLKVQPAELEDSGVYFCASSQRTGNTEAFFGQGTRLTVV.

The chain joins TRBV6-4 to TRBJ2-7; 11 bases map to TRBD2. The germline V gene has CDR1 MRHNA and CDR2 SNTAGT. The length of the CDR3 is 17 residues. V shed 0 bases and J 3 bases; nucleotides not matched to a gene: 7. The CDR3 is CASSDSGLAGGFYEQYF. CDR3 DNA: TGTGCCAGCAGTGACTCAGGGCTAGCGGGGGGATTCTACGAGCAGTACTTC.

The chain combines TRBV28 with TRBJ2-1; 7 bases match TRBD1. The ends lost 4 bases at V and 8 bases at J; junction bases unmatched: 11. The CDR3 runs to 15 residues. The V gene's germline CDR1 is MDHEN and CDR2 SYDVKM. The CDR3 nucleotides are TGTGCCAGCAGTTCTCTGCGAGACAGGGTGGATGAGCAGTTCTTC. Protein product: CASSSLRDRVDEQFF.

This chain joins TRBV5-6 and TRBJ2-7; maybe TRBD1 (5 bases). The CDR3 is 14 amino acids. V was cut by 1 base and J by 7 bases, with 15 bases left in between. Germline loops: CDR1 SGHDT, CDR2 YYEEEE. CDR3 amino acids: CASSLSRVGREQYF. The CDR3 DNA follows: TGTGCCAGCAGCTTGAGCAGGGTCGGCCGGGAGCAGTACTTC.

This chain links TRBV7-2 with TRBJ1-2; D is uncertain. CDR1 and CDR2 (germline): SGHTA, FQGNSA. Trimming removed 5 bases at V and 8 bases at J, with 9 bases between. The length of the CDR3 is 11 residues. The CDR3 DNA sequence: TGTGCCAGCAGCCCGCGGACGGGCTACACCTTC. It yields the protein CASSPRTGYTF. The full variable domain, with the rest looked up from reference TRBV7-2 and TRBJ1-2, is GAGVSQSPSNKVTEKGKDVELRCDPISGHTALYWYRQSLGQGLEFLIYFQGNSAPDKSGLPSDRFSAERTGGSVSTLTIQRTQQEDSAVYLCASSPRTGYTFGSGTRLTVV.

V usage is TRBV24-1 and J usage is TRBJ1-5; a possible D gene is TRBD1 (5 bases). Per the germline V gene, CDR1 is KGHDR and CDR2 is SFDVKD. V gave up 9 bases and J gave up 4 bases, with 12 bases separating them. The CDR3 is made up of 13 amino acids. CDR3 amino acids: CATQGLQNQPQHF. CDR3 in DNA: TGTGCCACCCAGGGACTGCAAAATCAGCCCCAGCATTTT.

The rearrangement links TRBV30 to TRBJ2-6; D may be TRBD1 (6 bases). CDR3 length: 19 amino acids. V was trimmed by 1 base and J by 2 bases, leaving 21 bases between them. Germline CDR1 reads GTSNPN; CDR2 reads SVGIG (reference sequence). Written as DNA, the CDR3 is TGTGCCTGGAGTGGGGGACAACGGCATATGGGCCCTGGGGCCAACGTCCTGACTTTC. Amino acid sequence: CAWSGGQRHMGPGANVLTF. Using reference TRBV30 and TRBJ2-6 for the parts outside the CDR3, the full variable domain is SQTIHQWPATLVQPVGSPLSLECTVEGTSNPNLYWYRQAAGRGLQLLFYSVGIGQISSEVPQNLSASRPQDRQFILSSKKLLLSDSGFYLCAWSGGQRHMGPGANVLTFGAGSRLTVL.

V is TRBV11-3 and J is TRBJ2-1; weak D call: TRBD2 (5 bases). Trimming took off 5 bases at V and 8 bases at J, with 19 bases between the two ends. This CDR3 is built from 15 residues. CDR1 is SGHNT and CDR2 is YENEEA in the germline V gene. The CDR3 DNA reads TGTGCCAGCAGCCCCGGACTGGAAGCGAGGGATGAGCAGTTCTTC. Encoded protein: CASSPGLEARDEQFF.

This chain links TRBV28 with TRBJ2-1; 8 bases are a match to TRBD2. The germline gives CDR1 MDHEN, CDR2 SYDVKM. There are 15 residues in the CDR3. Trimming took 6 bases from V and 0 from J; bases not matched to a gene: 4. CDR3 bases: TGTGCCAGCAGCGAAAGCGGGAGCTCCTACAATGAGCAGTTCTTC. It codes for CASSESGSSYNEQFF.

The chain joins TRBV28 to TRBJ2-7; 7 positions agree with TRBD1. Germline values: CDR1 MDHEN, CDR2 SYDVKM. The CDR3 covers 15 residues. The V segment lost 3 bases and the J segment 0 bases; nucleotides outside the gene matches: 5. Here the CDR3 DNA reads TGTGCCAGCAGTTTGTCCGGGACAGTCTCCTACGAGCAGTACTTC. The encoded protein is CASSLSGTVSYEQYF.

This chain joins TRBV7-3 and TRBJ1-1, with 8 bases matching TRBD1. The CDR3 has 15 residues. The junction had 6 bases not matched to a gene; V was cut back by 3 bases and J by 3 bases. In germline, CDR1 is SGHTA, CDR2 FQGTGA. The CDR3 reads CASSFAGGGDTEAFF. The CDR3 region has the DNA TGTGCCAGCAGCTTCGCAGGGGGCGGTGACACTGAAGCTTTCTTT.

V usage is TRBV9 and J usage is TRBJ1-4; D is perhaps TRBD1 (6 bases). The CDR3 length is 15 residues. Trimming cost V 0 bases and J 3 bases, with 9 bases left between them. Germline loops: CDR1 SGDLS, CDR2 YYNGEE. CDR3 in amino acids: CASSVVAGANEKLFF. Written as DNA, the CDR3 is TGTGCCAGCAGCGTAGTGGCAGGGGCTAATGAAAAACTGTTTTTT.

The genes are TRBV29-1 and TRBJ1-4; D is undetermined. Germline values: CDR1 SQVTM, CDR2 ANQGSEA. The CDR3 runs to 13 residues. Trimming pared 4 bases from V and 2 bases from J, leaving 8 bases between. Here the CDR3 DNA reads TGCAGCGTTGGACATCCGACTAATGAAAAACTGTTTTTT. Protein: CSVGHPTNEKLFF.

This chain links TRBV2 with TRBJ1-5; 8 nucleotides match TRBD1. In germline, CDR1 is SNHLY, CDR2 FYNNEI. With V trimmed by 6 bases and J by 7 bases, 8 bases remained unmatched. The CDR3 totals 14 residues. Written as DNA, the CDR3 is TGTGCCAGCAGGATGGGGTCAGGGGGCCAGCCCCAGCATTTT. Protein sequence: CASRMGSGGQPQHF.

The CDR3 sequence: CASSPLGYGYTF. The CDR3 bases are TGTGCCAGCAGTCCCCTTGGCTATGGCTACACCTTC. V and J are TRBV12-3 or TRBV12-4 and TRBJ1-2; D not resolved. This CDR3 is 12 amino acids long. V shed 5 bases and J shed 4 bases, with 8 bases lying between them.

The chain employs TRBV5-6 and TRBJ1-5, with D unclear. This CDR3 is 14 amino acids long. Trimming took 4 bases from V and 2 from J, leaving 10 bases between them. Germline lookup yields CDR1 SGHDT and CDR2 YYEEEE. The CDR3, as DNA: TGTGCCAGCAGCCGTGCGGGAGGCAATCAGCCCCAGCATTTT. It specifies CASSRAGGNQPQHF.